This TCR beta chain comes out of a study of T cell responses to AZD1222 COVID-19 vaccine. Notes on the study in general: Clonal diversity was possibly underestimated, and the donors were mostly white British, with more females. Rises in breadth and depth of Spike-specific TCRs came after two AZD1222 doses. Recipients of AZD1222 seropositive at baseline numbered only 5 or 6.

For this clone: The target antigen is unknown.

Sequencing was performed with immunoSEQ multiplex PCR; in TCRdb, only in-frame clones are kept and a portion is missing. The sample has about 150,000 clones; over 75% are singletons. The germline V gene encodes CDR1 SGHTA and CDR2 FQGNSA. The J segment lost 4 bases and the V segment lost 4 bases, leaving 8 bases of the junction unmatched. The CDR3 is 15 amino acids. This chain connects TRBV7-2 to TRBJ2-7; the match to TRBD1 covers 9 bases. This TCR derives from an adult who received the MenACWY meningococcal vaccine as a control. The specimen was peripheral blood, collected 28 days after the second dose of the MenACWY control vaccine. The CDR3 nucleotides read TGTGCCAGCAGCTCGAGCTCCGGGACAGGGTACGAGCAGTACTTC. Translation gives CASSSSSGTGYEQYF.